A selection of T cell receptor beta chains follows, all from one sample in a study of cytomegalovirus exposure and HLA in healthy donors. TCRdb's table, derived via immunoSEQ multiplex PCR, lists solely in-frame clones and lacks some. Of about 59,000 clones listed, approximately 75% are singletons. Sequencing input: PBMCs. The receptors here all came from a man younger than 40 in good health and CMV-seropositive. CDR3s include the opening cysteine and the closing phenylalanine or tryptophan. For some rows the clone size is stated as once, few or many, or as a class when expanded; others skip it.

TRBV7-6,TRBJ2-7,few,CASSQLTGESYEQYF
TRBV28,TRBJ1-5,-,CASSILIQGNQPQHF
TRBV2,TRBJ1-3,few,CASKAQGGNTIYF
TRBV7-9,TRBJ1-1,once,CASSARGGSDEAFF
TRBV30,TRBJ2-1,-,CAWSVLRSSGVYNEQFF
TRBV6-5,TRBJ2-2,-,CASRTGNTGELFF
TRBV11-3,TRBJ2-1,-,CASSFGGDHSYNEQFF
TRBV4-2,TRBJ2-1,-,CASTTTDVGAAYNEQFF
TRBV27,TRBJ1-2,-,CASSITGTPHYGYTF
TRBV19,TRBJ1-5,-,CASSYPGQGTVGNQPQHF
TRBV30,TRBJ1-3,-,CAQEGLAGNTIYF
TRBV4-3,TRBJ2-7,few,CASSQHGGPKWEQYF
TRBV10-1,TRBJ2-7,-,CASSEPSKGQGYEQYF
TRBV27,TRBJ1-2,-,CASSLWASGGNYGYTF
TRBV9,TRBJ2-7,-,CASSYAPTYEQYF
TRBV25-1,TRBJ2-2,-,CASSESGTGGSGEPFF
TRBV7-9,TRBJ1-5,-,CASSSIDQPQHF
TRBV19,TRBJ1-1,-,CASNAQGAEAFF
TRBV7-9,TRBJ1-6,-,CASTGQGDSPLHF
TRBV6-1,TRBJ2-3,-,CASSDLLATSRYF
TRBV19,TRBJ1-1,-,CASSIRAGGVKNTEAFF
TRBV7-8,TRBJ2-1,-,CASSRGYNEQFF
TRBV2,TRBJ2-1,-,CASIWRGAAEQFF
TRBV28,TRBJ1-2,-,CASSSPTGLISYTF
TRBV28,TRBJ2-7,-,CASSTPVYEQYF
TRBV6-5,TRBJ2-7,-,CASSPGGNAYEQYF
TRBV5-1,TRBJ1-4,-,CASSLLGQKSEKLFF
TRBV7-3,TRBJ2-3,-,CASSPNLLAGYTDTQYF
TRBV5-1,TRBJ2-3,-,CASSGSPGASTDTQYF
TRBV7-8,TRBJ1-5,-,CASSFGQAIPNQPQHF
TRBV18,TRBJ2-5,-,CASSPGQGSFQETQYF
TRBV6-6,TRBJ1-5,-,CASSLPGRQPQHF
TRBV4-2,TRBJ2-7,-,CASSVSGGQYEQYF
TRBV5-6,TRBJ1-2,few,CASSLGGRGAAVYYGYTF
TRBV5-1,TRBJ2-3,-,CASSAGGAEDTQYF
TRBV6-4,TRBJ2-2,-,CASSGGTSGTGELFF
TRBV6-1,TRBJ2-6,-,CASTPGGSGANVLTF
TRBV6-1,TRBJ1-2,-,CASRAGTDYGYTF
TRBV6-6,TRBJ2-3,-,CASHAGGYTATDTQYF
TRBV7-3,TRBJ2-1,-,CASSVPGQGVASGEDEQFF
TRBV7-3,TRBJ2-7,-,CASSLSGISLGTGDYEQYF
TRBV28,TRBJ1-1,-,CASSFRGPEAFF
TRBV7-3,TRBJ1-4,few,CASSLVQGTGEKLFF
TRBV19,TRBJ2-2,-,CASSRQGTNTGELFF
TRBV6-1,TRBJ2-2,-,CASSDPNTGELFF
TRBV30,TRBJ1-2,once,CAWSVISGSGYTF
TRBV5-1,TRBJ1-1,-,CASSFQGLSTEAFF
TRBV27,TRBJ1-1,-,CASGEGSTEAFF
TRBV2,TRBJ2-7,-,CASTGTGGSYEQYF
TRBV5-4,TRBJ2-1,few,CASSFRRTGLSYNEQFF
TRBV7-9,TRBJ1-3,once,CASSWDRPVGNTIYF
TRBV10-1,TRBJ2-7,-,CASSRDRTLSYEQYF
TRBV5-1,TRBJ1-1,-,CASSFPDRGHTEAFF
TRBV5-1,TRBJ2-7,once,CASSLTGSDYEQYF
TRBV7-2,TRBJ1-1,-,CASSLQGVVPEAFF